The clone carrying this TCR beta chain was counted between two and nine times. What it binds is unknown. This entry belongs to a study of cytomegalovirus exposure and HLA in healthy donors. Donors showed nominal health when sampled, although they likely had unrecorded immune exposures. Study-level findings and limits: In a later analysis, a genetic analysis reported fewer productive-TCR N-insertions in an Asian-associated ancestry cluster than the cohort average.

The PCR employed 60 Vbeta primers together with 13 Jbeta primers. Sequencing used immunoSEQ multiplex PCR; TCRdb keeps in-frame clones, though not all of them. The sample includes tens of thousands of clones, roughly 72% of them seen just once. V was clipped by 5 bases and J by 7 bases; unmatched bases: 10. The germline V gene encodes CDR1 MNHEY and CDR2 SVGAGI. The CDR3 length is 14 residues. Material for sequencing was PBMCs. The TCR comes from a man aged 50 to 60 in good health and CMV-seronegative. This chain joins TRBV6-5 and TRBJ1-2; 7 bases are a match to TRBD1. This CDR3 is CASSAPEGARGYTF. The DNA of the CDR3 is TGTGCCAGCAGTGCCCCGGAGGGGGCGCGTGGCTACACCTTC.